Following are 14 T cell receptor beta chains from one sample sequenced in a study of T cell responses to AZD1222 COVID-19 vaccine. The table came from immunoSEQ multiplex PCR; TCRdb's copy has only in-frame clones and leaves some out. The sample holds around 99,000 clones, roughly 87% seen once. Here the sequenced sample was peripheral blood, taken on day 0 of AZD1222 vaccination. The receptor set was obtained from an adult in good health.

J is TRBJ1-1 and V is TRBV7-9, with a weak D call TRBD1 (5 bases). Between the trimmed V and J ends, which lost 3 bases and 5 bases, there was a span of 7 bases. Germline V gene data show CDR1 as SEHNR and CDR2 as FQNEAQ (reference sequence). The CDR3 extends over 12 amino acids. In DNA form, the CDR3 reads TGTGCCAGCAGCTTGGGGACTACTGAAGCTTTCTTT. The encoded protein is CASSLGTTEAFF.

The chain uses TRBV19 and TRBJ1-5; 7 nucleotides line up with TRBD1. Germline V gene data show CDR1 as LNHDA and CDR2 as SQIVND (reference sequence). The CDR3 covers 15 residues. V lost 6 bases and J lost 6; bases outside the gene matches: 11. Here the CDR3 DNA reads TGTGCCAGTAGCAACATAGGGGGCGCGGGTCAGCCCCAGCATTTT. It codes for CASSNIGGAGQPQHF.

The chain carries TRBV7-9 and TRBJ2-1, with 7 bases aligning to TRBD1. This CDR3 region has 15 residues. The J segment lost 5 bases and the V segment lost 5 bases, leaving 9 bases of the junction unmatched. CDR1 and CDR2 from the germline V gene are SEHNR and FQNEAQ (reference sequence). The CDR3 sequence: CASSARQGLNNEQFF. The CDR3 DNA sequence: TGTGCCAGCAGCGCGCGACAGGGCCTTAACAATGAGCAGTTCTTC.

This rearrangement joins TRBV6-6 to TRBJ1-2; D is possibly TRBD1 (5 bases). The CDR3 has 14 amino acids. Trimming took 2 bases from V and 3 from J, leaving 10 bases between them. Germline V gene data show CDR1 as MNHNY and CDR2 as SVGAGI (reference sequence). The CDR3 here is CASSYMTADYGYTF. CDR3 in DNA: TGTGCCAGCAGTTACATGACAGCCGACTATGGCTACACCTTC.

V gene TRBV6-5 combines with J gene TRBJ1-1, with D unclear. Deletions cut 8 bases from V and 1 base from J, with 8 bases between. CDR1 and CDR2 (germline): MNHEY, SVGAGI. The CDR3 is 12 amino acids. The CDR3 nucleotides are TGTGCCAGCCATATGGCGAACACTGAAGCTTTCTTT. Protein sequence: CASHMANTEAFF.

V is TRBV7-2 and J is TRBJ1-4, with TRBD1 as a possible D gene (5 bases). CDR1 and CDR2 (germline): SGHTA, FQGNSA. V lost 3 bases and J lost 6, with 11 bases in between. This CDR3 is built from 14 residues. CDR3 coding DNA: TGTGCCAGCAGCTTGGGGGGGTGGGATGAAAAACTGTTTTTT. Translating it yields CASSLGGWDEKLFF.

This sequence joins TRBV30 and TRBJ1-1, with D possibly TRBD1 on 6 matching bases. Looked up from germline, CDR1 is GTSNPN and CDR2 is SVGIG (reference sequence). This CDR3 comprises 13 residues. V lost 8 bases and J lost 1, with 14 bases in between. The CDR3: CALGGLGNTEAFF. The CDR3 DNA reads as TGTGCCCTGGGGGGCCTCGGGAACACTGAAGCTTTCTTT.

The chain is built from TRBV11-3 and TRBJ2-7; a possible D gene is TRBD1 (6 bases). The germline CDR1 and CDR2 sequences are SGHNT and YENEEA. V lost 1 base, J lost 3 bases, and 10 bases lay in between. The CDR3 extends over 14 amino acids. The CDR3 DNA reads as TGTGCCAGCAGCTTAGGGGTGGACAGCTACGAGCAGTACTTC. As protein: CASSLGVDSYEQYF. The full variable domain, completed using reference TRBV11-3 and TRBJ2-7, is EAGVVQSPRYKIIEKKQPVAFWCNPISGHNTLYWYLQNLGQGPELLIRYENEEAVDDSQLPKDRFSAERLKGVDSTLKIQPAELGDSAVYLCASSLGVDSYEQYFGPGTRLTVT.

The chain links TRBV6-2 or TRBV6-3 to TRBJ2-4, with D perhaps being TRBD1 or TRBD2 (5 bases each). Germline CDR1 and CDR2: MNHEY and SVGEGT. With 5 bases removed from V and 1 base from J, the gap between germline ends came to 15 bases. The CDR3 is 16 amino acids. CDR3 in DNA: TGTGCCAGCAGTGATCGGGACCTGGTGGCCAAAAACATTCAGTACTTC. Translation gives CASSDRDLVAKNIQYF.

The DNA of the CDR3 is TGCGCCAGCAGCATCCGACAGTACCACGAGCAGTACTTC. Its translation: CASSIRQYHEQYF. The chain recombines TRBV4-1 with TRBJ2-7; a possible D gene is TRBD1 (5 bases). The CDR3 sequence is 13 residues long. CDR1 MGHRA and CDR2 YSYEKL come from the germline V gene. Trimming took 5 bases from V and 5 from J, leaving 13 bases between them.

The chain couples TRBV25-1 to TRBJ1-5; D is ambiguous. The CDR3 totals 14 residues. V was clipped by 0 bases and J by 7 bases, with 10 bases between them. CDR1 MGHDK and CDR2 SYGVNS come from the germline V gene. DNA of the CDR3: TGTGCCAGCAGTGAATATACCAGAGGGCAGCCCCAGCATTTT. Protein: CASSEYTRGQPQHF.

The rearrangement uses TRBV20-1 and TRBJ2-7, with D unclear. The CDR3 extends over 10 amino acids. Trimming took 5 bases from V and 3 from J, leaving 5 bases between them. Germline V lookup: CDR1 DFQATT, CDR2 SNEGSKA (reference sequence). CDR3 in amino acids: CSAGDYEQYF. The CDR3, as DNA: TGCAGTGCTGGTGACTACGAGCAGTACTTC.

The chain has TRBV9 and TRBJ1-2, with D possibly TRBD1 on 5 matching bases. The CDR3 totals 16 residues. Germline CDR1 reads SGDLS; CDR2 reads YYNGEE. Trimming removed 3 bases at V and 5 bases at J, with 20 bases between. CDR3 nucleotides: TGTGCCAGCAGCGCGGGAGGAGACAGCCAACTTTATGGCTACACCTTC. Translation: CASSAGGDSQLYGYTF.

The gene calls are TRBV6-1 and TRBJ2-5, with D tentatively TRBD1 (5 bases). V was shortened by 1 base and J by 2 bases, with 11 bases between the two germline ends. In germline, CDR1 is MNHNS, CDR2 SASEGT. The CDR3 runs to 15 residues. The CDR3 is CASSEVVDSQETQYF. DNA for the CDR3: TGTGCCAGCAGTGAAGTAGTCGACAGTCAAGAGACCCAGTACTTC.